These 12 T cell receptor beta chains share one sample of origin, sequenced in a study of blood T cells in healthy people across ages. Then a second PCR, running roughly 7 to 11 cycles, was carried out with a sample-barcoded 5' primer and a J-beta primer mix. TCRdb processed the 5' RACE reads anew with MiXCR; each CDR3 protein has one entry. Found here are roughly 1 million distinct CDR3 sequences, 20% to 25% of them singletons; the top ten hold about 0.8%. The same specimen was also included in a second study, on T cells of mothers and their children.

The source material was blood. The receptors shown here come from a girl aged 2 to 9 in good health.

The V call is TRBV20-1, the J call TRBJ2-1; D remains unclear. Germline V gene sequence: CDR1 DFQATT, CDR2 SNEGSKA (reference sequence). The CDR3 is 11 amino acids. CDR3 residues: CCVPSPRVQFF. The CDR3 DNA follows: TGCTGTGTCCCATCGCCTCGTGTGCAGTTCTTC.

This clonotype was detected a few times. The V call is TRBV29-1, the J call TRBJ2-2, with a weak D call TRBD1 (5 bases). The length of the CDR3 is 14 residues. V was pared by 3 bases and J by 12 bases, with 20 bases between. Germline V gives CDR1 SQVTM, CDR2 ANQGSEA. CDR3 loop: CSVERGQGVGKLFF. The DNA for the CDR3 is TGCAGCGTTGAGCGAGGTCAAGGGGTGGGGAAGCTGTTTTTT.

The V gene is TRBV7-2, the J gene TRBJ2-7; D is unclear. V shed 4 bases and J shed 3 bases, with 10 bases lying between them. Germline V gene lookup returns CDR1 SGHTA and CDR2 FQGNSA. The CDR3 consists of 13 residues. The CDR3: CASSSSSNYEQYF. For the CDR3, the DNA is TGTGCCAGCAGCTCCTCCTCGAACTACGAGCAGTACTTC.

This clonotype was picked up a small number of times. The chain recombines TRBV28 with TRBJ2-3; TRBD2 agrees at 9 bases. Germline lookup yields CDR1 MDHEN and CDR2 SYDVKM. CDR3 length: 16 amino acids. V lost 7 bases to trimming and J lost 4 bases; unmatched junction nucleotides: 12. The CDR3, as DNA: TGTGCCAGCAAGCTAGCGGGACTACGAGGCTCAGATACGCAGTATTTT. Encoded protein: CASKLAGLRGSDTQYF. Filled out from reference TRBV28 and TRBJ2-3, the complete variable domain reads DVKVTQSSRYLVKRTGEKVFLECVQDMDHENMFWYRQDPGLGLRLIYFSYDVKMKEKGDIPEGYSVSREKKERFSLILESASTNQTSMYLCASKLAGLRGSDTQYFGPGTRLTVL.

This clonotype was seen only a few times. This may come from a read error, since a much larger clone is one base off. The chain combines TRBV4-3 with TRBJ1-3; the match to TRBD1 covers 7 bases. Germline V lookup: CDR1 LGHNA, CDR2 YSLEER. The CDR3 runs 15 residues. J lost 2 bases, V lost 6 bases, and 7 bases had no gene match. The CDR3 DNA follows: TGCGCCAGCAGTGGAACTACAGGGGCTGGAAACACCATATATTTT. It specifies CASSGTTGAGNTIYF.

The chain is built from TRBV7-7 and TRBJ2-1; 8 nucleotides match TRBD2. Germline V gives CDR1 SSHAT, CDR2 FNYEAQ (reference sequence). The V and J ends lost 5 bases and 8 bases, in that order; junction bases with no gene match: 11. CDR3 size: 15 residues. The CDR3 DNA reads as TGTGCCAGCAGCAAGAAAGCGGGAGCCTTTGATGAGCAGTTCTTC. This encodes CASSKKAGAFDEQFF. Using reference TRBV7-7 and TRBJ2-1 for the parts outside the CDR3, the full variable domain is GAGVSQSPRYKVTKRGQDVTLRCDPISSHATLYWYQQALGQGPEFLTYFNYEAQPDKSGLPSDRFSAERPEGSISTLTIQRTEQRDSAMYRCASSKKAGAFDEQFFGPGTRLTVL.

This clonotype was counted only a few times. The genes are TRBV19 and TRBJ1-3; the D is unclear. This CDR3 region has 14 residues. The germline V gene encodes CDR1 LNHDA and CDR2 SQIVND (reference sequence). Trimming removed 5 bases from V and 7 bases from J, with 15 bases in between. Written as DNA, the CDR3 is TGTGCCAGTAGTGATCTACGGGCCGCGAACACCATATATTTT. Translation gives CASSDLRAANTIYF.

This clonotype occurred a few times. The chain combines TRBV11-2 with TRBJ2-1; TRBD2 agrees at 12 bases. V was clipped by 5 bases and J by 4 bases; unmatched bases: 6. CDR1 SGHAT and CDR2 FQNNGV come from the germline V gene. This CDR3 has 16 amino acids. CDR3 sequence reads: CASSPGLAGNYNEQFF. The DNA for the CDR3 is TGTGCCAGCAGCCCCGGACTAGCGGGAAATTACAATGAGCAGTTCTTC.

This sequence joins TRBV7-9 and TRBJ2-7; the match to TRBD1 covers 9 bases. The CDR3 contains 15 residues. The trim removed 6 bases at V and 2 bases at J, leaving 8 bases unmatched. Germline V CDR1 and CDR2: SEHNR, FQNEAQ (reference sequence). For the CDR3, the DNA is TGTGCCAGCAGGTCGGACCGGGACAGGGCCTACGAGCAGTACTTC. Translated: CASRSDRDRAYEQYF. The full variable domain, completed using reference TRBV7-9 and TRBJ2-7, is DTGVSQNPRHKITKRGQNVTFRCDPISEHNRLYWYRQTLGQGPEFLTYFQNEAQLEKSRLLSDRFSAERPKGSFSTLEIQRTEQGDSAMYLCASRSDRDRAYEQYFGPGTRLTVT.

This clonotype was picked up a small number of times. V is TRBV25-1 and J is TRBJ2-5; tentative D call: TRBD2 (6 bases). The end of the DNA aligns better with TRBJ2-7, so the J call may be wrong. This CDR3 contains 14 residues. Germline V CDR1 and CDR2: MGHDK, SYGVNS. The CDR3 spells CASSELLARNEQYF. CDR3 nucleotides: TGTGCCAGCAGTGAACTGCTAGCGAGGAACGAGCAGTACTTC.

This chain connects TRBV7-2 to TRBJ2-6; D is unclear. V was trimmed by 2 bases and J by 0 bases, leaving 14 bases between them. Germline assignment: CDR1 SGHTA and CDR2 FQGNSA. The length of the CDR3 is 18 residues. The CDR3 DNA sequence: TGTGCCAGCAGCTTAAAGGGTCCAATCTTCTCTGGGGCCAACGTCCTGACTTTC. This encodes CASSLKGPIFSGANVLTF.

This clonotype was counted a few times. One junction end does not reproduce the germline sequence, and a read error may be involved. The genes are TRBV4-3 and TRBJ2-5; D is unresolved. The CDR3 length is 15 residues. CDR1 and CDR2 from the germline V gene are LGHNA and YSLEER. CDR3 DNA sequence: TGCACCAGCAGCCAAGATGGCAGGCGCCTAGAGACCCAGTACTTC. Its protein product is CTSSQDGRRLETQYF.